This T cell receptor (beta chain) was retrieved from a study of T-cell memory formation after mild COVID-19. Study-level information: The TCR clusters were mostly specific to one donor.

In this sample, this clonotype turned up a few times. The germline V gene encodes CDR1 SQVTM and CDR2 ANQGSEA. The CDR3 extends over 14 amino acids. Trimming left V 7 bases short and J 2 bases short, with 17 bases between. One entry per CDR3 protein, called by TCRdb with MiXCR from the 5' RACE reads. The table lists hundreds of thousands of distinct CDR3 sequences, 15% to 20% of them singletons, with 20% to 25% in the top ten. The chain recombines TRBV29-1 with TRBJ1-1; weak D call: TRBD1 (6 bases). The sample consisted of PBMCs or a T cell subset sorted from them (not recorded which). The clonotype originates from a man aged 18 to 35 who had mild COVID-19 (a few samples of this study predate the infection). Cell type and time point are not known. CDR3 coding DNA: TGCAGCGGGCGGGGGGGCACAGTAAACACTGAAGCTTTCTTT. It encodes CSGRGGTVNTEAFF.